The text below deals with one T cell receptor beta chain. These data originate in a study of blood T cell repertoires in COVID-19. Study overall: From T cells, B-cell-depleted T cells, or PBMCs came the material, which was cDNA or gDNA.

Under the authors' procedure: Estimation of nucleated cell counts relied on the amplification of reference gene primers. The data were produced by immunoSEQ multiplex PCR, yet TCRdb's version contains in-frame clones alone and is incomplete. The V and J calls and clone size are taken from that table; D and trimming were inferred from the DNA. This sample has roughly 250,000 clones, with approximately 92% found just once. The CDR3 is 11 amino acids. Trimming cost V 6 bases and J 3 bases, with 7 bases left between them. Germline lookup yields CDR1 DFQATT and CDR2 SNEGSKA (reference sequence). The sample was PBMCs or T cells enriched from blood (not recorded which). The receptor was isolated from a woman in her late teens or twenties who had recovered from COVID-19. This rearrangement joins TRBV20-1 to TRBJ2-3; D gene unclear. Here the CDR3 DNA reads TGCAGTGCCCGGGTAACAGATACGCAGTATTTT. Protein product: CSARVTDTQYF.